The following is a TCR beta chain sequence with its context. The record originates from a study of blood T cell repertoires in COVID-19. Overall study context: Samples representing acute and convalescent COVID-19 were sourced from the United States, Italy and Spain. PBMCs, B-cell-depleted T cells, or T cells were the source of the cDNA or gDNA that made up the material.

V trimming: 6 bases; J trimming: 6 bases; junction bases outside the gene matches: 7. CDR3 length: 13 residues. Methods used by the authors: Reference gene primer amplification gave estimated nucleated cell counts. The assay was immunoSEQ multiplex PCR, and TCRdb's table has in-frame clones only and misses some. That table is the source of V, J and clone size, and D and trimming were worked out from the DNA. The data hold some 170,000 clones, with 81% observed a single time. Sequencing used peripheral blood. The V call is TRBV12-3 or TRBV12-4, the J call TRBJ2-7; 8 positions match TRBD2. The TCR was taken from a man between 60 and 75 years old with active or convalescent COVID-19. The CDR3 DNA is TGTGCCAGCAGACCGGGGGGGGGAACCGAGCAGTACTTC. Its protein product is CASRPGGGTEQYF.